These T cell receptor beta chains were read from a single sample in a study of T-cell memory formation after mild COVID-19. In TCRdb, the 5' RACE reads were re-called with MiXCR into one record per CDR3 protein. The table lists 110,000 to 150,000 distinct CDR3 sequences, under 30% of them singletons. Sequencing was done on a sample of PBMCs or a T cell subset sorted from them (not recorded which). These receptors were collected from an adult woman who had mild COVID-19 (a few samples of this study predate the infection). Cell type and time point are not known. CDR3s include the opening cysteine and the closing phenylalanine or tryptophan. A D gene is named only where the DNA matches it firmly. Where a row states a size, it is once, few, many or the class of an expanded clone; other rows omit it.

TRBJ2-5 NA NA TRBV24-1 CATSDPTGIQETQYF
TRBJ2-3 NA few TRBV7-9 CASSLVLDPDTQYF
TRBJ2-3 NA NA TRBV24-1 CATSDAASGLTDTQYF
TRBJ1-2 TRBD1 few TRBV6-1 CASSIRQGEGGYTF
TRBJ2-3 TRBD2 NA TRBV7-6 CASSPTGTSGTDTQYF
TRBJ2-3 TRBD2 few TRBV7-9 CASSPIGLGLAGGPDTDTQYF
TRBJ2-3 NA few TRBV15 CATSSRTPDTQYF
TRBJ2-5 NA NA TRBV5-1 CASSLVASREQETQYF
TRBJ2-1 TRBD2 few TRBV6-4 CASSRLAGYPEQFF
TRBJ2-3 TRBD2 few TRBV7-9 CASSLALASTDTQYF
TRBJ2-1 NA few TRBV29-1 CSVVDMTYNEQFF
TRBJ1-3 NA NA TRBV6-5 CASRGPGGNTIYF
TRBJ2-1 NA NA TRBV14 CASSLPRVGGNEQFF
TRBJ2-7 NA once TRBV7-2 CASSLESWGSYEQYF
TRBJ2-3 NA NA TRBV20-1 CSAREDSSSTDTQYF
TRBJ2-2 TRBD2 few TRBV11-1 CASSPRGAGSGELFF
TRBJ2-3 NA few TRBV29-1 CSGRGTDTQYF
TRBJ1-6 NA NA TRBV15 CATSRTSNSPLHF
TRBJ2-1 TRBD2 NA TRBV12-3/TRBV12-4 CASSQFSGMSLNEQFF
TRBJ1-1 NA NA TRBV7-8 CASSSSGTWNTEAFF
TRBJ2-7 NA NA TRBV29-1 CSHLGDSYEQYF
TRBJ2-5 NA few TRBV27 CASSLSGEGETQYF
TRBJ2-3 NA NA TRBV12-3/TRBV12-4 CASSPYPRHEIRDTQYF
TRBJ1-5 TRBD1 NA TRBV9 CASSAGTGNQPQHF
TRBJ1-5 NA NA TRBV11-2 CASSLGDWGQPQHF
TRBJ1-1 NA few TRBV7-9 CASSLAMTAWNTEAFF
TRBJ1-1 NA NA TRBV3-1 CASSQESVIPPEAFF
TRBJ2-7 NA few TRBV7-9 CASSFRPHEQYF
TRBJ2-1 TRBD1 NA TRBV5-1 CASSLGAGGNEQFF
TRBJ2-7 TRBD2 few TRBV2 CASSEATSGDSYEQYF
TRBJ2-5 NA NA TRBV2 CASSAALWGQETQYF
TRBJ2-5 NA NA TRBV29-1 CSPKVGAETQYF
TRBJ2-7 TRBD1 NA TRBV29-1 CSYIPGQGYEQYF
TRBJ2-7 TRBD1 NA TRBV3-1 CASSQLAQGMGEQYF
TRBJ1-2 NA NA TRBV6-2/TRBV6-3 CASSYSRFEPGDYGYTF
TRBJ2-2 NA few TRBV5-1 CASREHGELFF
TRBJ1-5 NA few TRBV21-1 CASSKDQGGRKKAFRNQPQHF
TRBJ1-5 NA few TRBV20-1 CSAAGPEMEAQHF
TRBJ2-3 NA NA TRBV2 CASSVGSFAEDTQYF
TRBJ2-7 NA NA TRBV4-3 CASSQGGTPLLDEQYF